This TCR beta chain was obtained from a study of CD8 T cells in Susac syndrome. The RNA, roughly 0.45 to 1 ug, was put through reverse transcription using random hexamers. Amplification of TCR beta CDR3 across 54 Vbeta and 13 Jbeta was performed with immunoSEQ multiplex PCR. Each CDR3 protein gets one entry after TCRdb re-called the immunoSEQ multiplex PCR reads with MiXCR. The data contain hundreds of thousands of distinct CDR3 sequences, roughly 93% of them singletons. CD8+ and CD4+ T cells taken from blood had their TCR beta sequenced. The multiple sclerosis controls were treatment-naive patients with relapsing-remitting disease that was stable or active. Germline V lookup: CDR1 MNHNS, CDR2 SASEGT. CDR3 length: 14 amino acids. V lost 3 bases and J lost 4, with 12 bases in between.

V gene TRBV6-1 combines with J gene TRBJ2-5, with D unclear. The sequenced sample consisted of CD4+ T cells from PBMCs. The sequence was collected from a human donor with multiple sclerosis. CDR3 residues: CASSDVRRGETQYF. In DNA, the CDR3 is TGTGCCAGCAGTGATGTCCGCCGCGGAGAGACCCAGTACTTC.